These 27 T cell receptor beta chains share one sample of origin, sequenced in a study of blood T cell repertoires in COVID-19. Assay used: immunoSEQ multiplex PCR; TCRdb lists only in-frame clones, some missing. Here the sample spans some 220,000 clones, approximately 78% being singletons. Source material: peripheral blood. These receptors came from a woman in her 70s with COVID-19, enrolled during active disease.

CDR3 DNA sequence: TGTGCCACCAGCAGATCGACAGGGGGCCGGGAGGGCTACACCTTC. Translation: CATSRSTGGREGYTF. The chain is built from TRBV15 and TRBJ1-2, with 10 bases that match TRBD1. The V gene end was trimmed by 2 bases and the J gene end by 8 bases; junction bases not matched to a gene: 8. The CDR3 loop spans 15 amino acids. Germline CDR1 LNHNV, CDR2 YYDKDF (reference sequence).

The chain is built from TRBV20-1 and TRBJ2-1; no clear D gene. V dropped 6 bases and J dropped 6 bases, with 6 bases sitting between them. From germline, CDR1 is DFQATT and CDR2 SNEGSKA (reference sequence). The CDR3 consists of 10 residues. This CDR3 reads CSARFNEQFF. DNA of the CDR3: TGCAGTGCCCGTTTCAATGAGCAGTTCTTC.

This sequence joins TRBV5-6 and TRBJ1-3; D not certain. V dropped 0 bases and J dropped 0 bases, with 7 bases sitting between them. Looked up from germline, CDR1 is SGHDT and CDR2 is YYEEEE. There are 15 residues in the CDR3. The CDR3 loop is CASSLGDFSGNTIYF. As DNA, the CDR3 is TGTGCCAGCAGCTTGGGAGATTTCTCTGGAAACACCATATATTTT.

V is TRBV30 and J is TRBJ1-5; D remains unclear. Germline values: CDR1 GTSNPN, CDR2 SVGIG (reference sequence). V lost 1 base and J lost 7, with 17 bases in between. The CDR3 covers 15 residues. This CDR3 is CAWSDGGRFEQPQHF. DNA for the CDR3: TGTGCCTGGAGTGATGGAGGGAGGTTTGAGCAGCCCCAGCATTTT.

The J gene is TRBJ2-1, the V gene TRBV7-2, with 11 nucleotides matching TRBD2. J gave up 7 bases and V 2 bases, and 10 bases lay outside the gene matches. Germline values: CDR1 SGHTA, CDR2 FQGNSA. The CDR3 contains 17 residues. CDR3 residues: CASSLRPGGLAANEQFF. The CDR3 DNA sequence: TGTGCCAGCAGCTTAAGACCGGGGGGACTAGCGGCTAATGAGCAGTTCTTC.

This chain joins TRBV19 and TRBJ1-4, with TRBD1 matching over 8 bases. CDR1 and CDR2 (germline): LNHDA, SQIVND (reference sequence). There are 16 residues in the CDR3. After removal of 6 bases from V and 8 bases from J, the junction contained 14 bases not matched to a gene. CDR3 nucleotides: TGTGCCAGTAGGATTATCGCAGGGGGCTCGAAGGAAAAACTGTTTTTT. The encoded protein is CASRIIAGGSKEKLFF.

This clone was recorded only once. In DNA form, the CDR3 reads TGTGCCAGCAGCCCAGGGACTAGACCTCCCGCGGATACGCAGTATTTT. Amino acids: CASSPGTRPPADTQYF. This sequence joins TRBV9 and TRBJ2-3, with 8 nucleotides matching TRBD2. This CDR3 has 16 amino acids. The germline gives CDR1 SGDLS, CDR2 YYNGEE. The ends lost 4 bases at V and 6 bases at J; junction bases unmatched: 13.

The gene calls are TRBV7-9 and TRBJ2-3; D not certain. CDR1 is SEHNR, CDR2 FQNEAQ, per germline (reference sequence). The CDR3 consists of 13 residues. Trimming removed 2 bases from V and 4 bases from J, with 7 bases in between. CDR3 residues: CASSLREADTQYF. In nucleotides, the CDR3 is TGTGCCAGCAGCTTACGAGAAGCAGATACGCAGTATTTT.

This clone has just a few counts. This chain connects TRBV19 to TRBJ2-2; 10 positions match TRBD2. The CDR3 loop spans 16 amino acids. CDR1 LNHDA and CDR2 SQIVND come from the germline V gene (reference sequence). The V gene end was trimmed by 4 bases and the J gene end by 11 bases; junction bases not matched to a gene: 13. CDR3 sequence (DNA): TGTGCCAGTAGTACCAAGTCTAGCGGGAGCGGGGGAGAGCTGTTTTTT. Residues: CASSTKSSGSGGELFF.

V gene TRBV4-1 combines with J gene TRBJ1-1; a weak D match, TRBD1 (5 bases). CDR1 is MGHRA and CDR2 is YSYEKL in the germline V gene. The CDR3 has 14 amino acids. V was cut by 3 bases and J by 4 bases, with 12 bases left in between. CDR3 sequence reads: CASSHYAGGTEAFF. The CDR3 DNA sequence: TGCGCCAGCAGCCATTATGCCGGGGGCACTGAAGCTTTCTTT.

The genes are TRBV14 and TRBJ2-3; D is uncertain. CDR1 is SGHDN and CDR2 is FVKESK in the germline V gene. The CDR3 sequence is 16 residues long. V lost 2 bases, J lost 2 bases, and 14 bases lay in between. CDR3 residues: CASSQHAQAPTDTQYF. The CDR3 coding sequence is TGTGCCAGCAGCCAACATGCACAAGCGCCCACAGATACGCAGTATTTT.

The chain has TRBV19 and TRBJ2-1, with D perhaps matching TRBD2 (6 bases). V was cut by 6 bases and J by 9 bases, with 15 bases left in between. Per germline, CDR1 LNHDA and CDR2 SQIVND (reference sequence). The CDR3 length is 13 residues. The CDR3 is CASRGRLVGEQFF. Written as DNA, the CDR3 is TGTGCCAGTAGAGGAAGACTAGTTGGTGAGCAGTTCTTC.

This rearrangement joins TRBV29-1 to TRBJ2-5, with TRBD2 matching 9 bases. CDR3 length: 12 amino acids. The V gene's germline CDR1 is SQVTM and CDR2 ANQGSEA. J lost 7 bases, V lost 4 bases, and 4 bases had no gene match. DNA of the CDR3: TGCAGCGTTGGCCCAGCGGGAGGGACCCAGTACTTC. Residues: CSVGPAGGTQYF. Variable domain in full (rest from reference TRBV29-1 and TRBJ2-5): SAVISQKPSRDICQRGTSLTIQCQVDSQVTMMFWYRQQPGQSLTLIATANQGSEATYESGFVIDKFPISRPNLTFSTLTVSNMSPEDSSIYLCSVGPAGGTQYFGPGTRLLVL.

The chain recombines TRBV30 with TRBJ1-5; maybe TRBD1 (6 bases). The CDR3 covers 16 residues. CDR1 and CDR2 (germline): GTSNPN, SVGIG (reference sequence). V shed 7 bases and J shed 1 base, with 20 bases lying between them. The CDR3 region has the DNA TGTGCCTCTGGGACATCACGGGCTTTCAGCAATCAGCCCCAGCATTTT. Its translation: CASGTSRAFSNQPQHF.

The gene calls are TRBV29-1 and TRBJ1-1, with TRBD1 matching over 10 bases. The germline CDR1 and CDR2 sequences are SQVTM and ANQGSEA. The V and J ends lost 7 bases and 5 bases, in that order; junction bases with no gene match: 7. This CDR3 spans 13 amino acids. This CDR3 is CSAEGQGKTEAFF. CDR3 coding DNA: TGCAGCGCTGAGGGACAGGGGAAGACTGAAGCTTTCTTT.

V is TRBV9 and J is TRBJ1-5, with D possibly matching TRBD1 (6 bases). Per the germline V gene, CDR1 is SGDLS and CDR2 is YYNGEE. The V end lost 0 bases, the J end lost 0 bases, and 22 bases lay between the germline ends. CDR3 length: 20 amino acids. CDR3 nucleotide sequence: TGTGCCAGCAGCGTAGGGGGGCGGGGGTGGGGGATATATAGCAATCAGCCCCAGCATTTT. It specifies CASSVGGRGWGIYSNQPQHF. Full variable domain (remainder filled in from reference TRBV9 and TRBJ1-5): DSGVTQTPKHLITATGQRVTLRCSPRSGDLSVYWYQQSLDQGLQFLIQYYNGEERAKGNILERFSAQQFPDLHSELNLSSLELGDSALYFCASSVGGRGWGIYSNQPQHFGDGTRLSIL.

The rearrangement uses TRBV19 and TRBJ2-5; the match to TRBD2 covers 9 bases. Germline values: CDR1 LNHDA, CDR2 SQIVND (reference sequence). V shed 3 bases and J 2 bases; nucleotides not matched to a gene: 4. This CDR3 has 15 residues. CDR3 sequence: CASSIAGGWQETQYF. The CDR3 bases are TGTGCCAGTAGTATTGCGGGAGGGTGGCAAGAGACCCAGTACTTC. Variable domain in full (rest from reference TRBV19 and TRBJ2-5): DGGITQSPKYLFRKEGQNVTLSCEQNLNHDAMYWYRQDPGQGLRLIYYSQIVNDFQKGDIAEGYSVSREKKESFPLTVTSAQKNPTAFYLCASSIAGGWQETQYFGPGTRLLVL.

CDR3 bases: TGTGCCACCAGCAGAGATGGAGCCATAAGGAAGTACTTC. It encodes CATSRDGAIRKYF. V usage is TRBV15 and J usage is TRBJ2-7; no reliable D call. V was shortened by 0 bases and J by 11 bases, with 14 bases between the two germline ends. CDR1 and CDR2 from the germline V gene are LNHNV and YYDKDF (reference sequence). The CDR3 has 13 amino acids.

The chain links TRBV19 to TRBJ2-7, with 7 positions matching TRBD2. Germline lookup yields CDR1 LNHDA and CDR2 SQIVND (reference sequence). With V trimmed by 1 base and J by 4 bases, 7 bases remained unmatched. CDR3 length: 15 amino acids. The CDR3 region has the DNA TGTGCCAGTAGTATAGTACCCAGGGAGGGGTACGAGCAGTACTTC. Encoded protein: CASSIVPREGYEQYF.

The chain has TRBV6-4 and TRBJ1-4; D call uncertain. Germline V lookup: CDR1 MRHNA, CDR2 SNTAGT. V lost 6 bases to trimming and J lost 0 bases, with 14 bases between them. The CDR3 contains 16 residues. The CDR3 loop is CASSLSARSTNEKLFF. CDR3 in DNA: TGTGCCAGCAGCCTATCTGCCCGTTCAACTAATGAAAAACTGTTTTTT.

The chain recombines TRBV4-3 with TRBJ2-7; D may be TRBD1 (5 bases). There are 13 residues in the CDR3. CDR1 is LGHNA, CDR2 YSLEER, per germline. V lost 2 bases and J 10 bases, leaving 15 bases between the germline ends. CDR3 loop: CASSQSLTGPQYF. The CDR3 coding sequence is TGCGCCAGCAGCCAAAGCTTAACAGGCCCACAGTACTTC.

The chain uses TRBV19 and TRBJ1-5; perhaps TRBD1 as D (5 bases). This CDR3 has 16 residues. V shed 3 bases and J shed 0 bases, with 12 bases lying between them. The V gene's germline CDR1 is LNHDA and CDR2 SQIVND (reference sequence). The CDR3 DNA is TGTGCCAGTAGTATTGGGGGGACCCATAGCAATCAGCCCCAGCATTTT. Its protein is CASSIGGTHSNQPQHF.

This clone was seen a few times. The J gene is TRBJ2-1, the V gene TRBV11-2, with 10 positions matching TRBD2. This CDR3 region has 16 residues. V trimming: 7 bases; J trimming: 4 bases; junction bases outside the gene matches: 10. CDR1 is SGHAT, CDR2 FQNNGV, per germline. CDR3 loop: CASTYLRTSGYNEQFF. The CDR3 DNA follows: TGTGCCAGCACCTATCTGAGGACTAGCGGATACAATGAGCAGTTCTTC.

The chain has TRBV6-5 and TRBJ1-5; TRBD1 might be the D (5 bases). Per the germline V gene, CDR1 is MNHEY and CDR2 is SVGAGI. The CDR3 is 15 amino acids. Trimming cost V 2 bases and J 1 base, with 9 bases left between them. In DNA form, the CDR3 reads TGTGCCAGCAGTTACCAGGGAGGAAGCAATCAGCCCCAGCATTTT. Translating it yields CASSYQGGSNQPQHF.

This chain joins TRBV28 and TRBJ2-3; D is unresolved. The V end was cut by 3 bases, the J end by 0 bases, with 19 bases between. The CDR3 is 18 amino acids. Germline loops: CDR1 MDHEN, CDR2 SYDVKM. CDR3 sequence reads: CASSFTQPAAESTDTQYF. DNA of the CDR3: TGTGCCAGCAGTTTTACCCAACCGGCGGCAGAAAGCACAGATACGCAGTATTTT.

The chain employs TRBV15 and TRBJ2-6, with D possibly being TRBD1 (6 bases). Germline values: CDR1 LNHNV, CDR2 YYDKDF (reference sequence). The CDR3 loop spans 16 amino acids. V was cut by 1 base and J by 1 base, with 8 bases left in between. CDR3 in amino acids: CATSRVGGSGANVLTF. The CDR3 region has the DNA TGTGCCACCAGCAGAGTAGGGGGATCTGGGGCCAACGTCCTGACTTTC.

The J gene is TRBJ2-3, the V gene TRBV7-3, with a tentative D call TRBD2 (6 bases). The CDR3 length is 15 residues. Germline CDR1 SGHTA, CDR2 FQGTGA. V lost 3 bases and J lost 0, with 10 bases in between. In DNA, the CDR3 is TGTGCCAGCAGCTTTAGCGGTCATAGCACAGATACGCAGTATTTT. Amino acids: CASSFSGHSTDTQYF.